One sample yielded the 21 T cell receptor beta chains listed below, sequenced in a study of T cells in Graves' hyperthyroidism and ophthalmopathy. Using RNA transcripts as the source, TCR beta CDR3 regions were amplified. A set of HTBI primers served as the primers for a first-round RT-PCR of the TCR CDR3. TCRdb recomputed calls from the multiplex PCR reads with MiXCR, one row per CDR3 protein. Among about 400,000 distinct CDR3 sequences listed, 12% to 15% were seen once. Material for sequencing was blood. The receptors originated from a woman aged 18-29 years with Graves' hyperthyroidism.

Many counts were recorded for this clonotype. This chain connects TRBV2 to TRBJ1-2; TRBD1 is a possible D gene (6 bases). V was shortened by 2 bases and J by 0 bases, with 10 bases between the two germline ends. CDR3 size: 15 residues. Germline V gene data show CDR1 as SNHLY and CDR2 as FYNNEI. This chain's CDR3 is CASSEPQGANYGYTF. CDR3 DNA sequence: TGTGCCAGCAGTGAACCACAGGGAGCTAACTATGGCTACACCTTC. Drawing the rest from reference TRBV2 and TRBJ1-2, the complete variable domain is EPEVTQTPSHQVTQMGQEVILRCVPISNHLYFYWYRQILGQKVEFLVSFYNNEISEKSEIFDDQFSVERPDGSNFTLKIRSTKLEDSAMYFCASSEPQGANYGYTFGSGTRLTVV.

The table lists this clonotype with many counts. The V call is TRBV2, the J call TRBJ2-7, with D tentatively TRBD2 (6 bases). The CDR3 runs 17 residues. Germline V lookup: CDR1 SNHLY, CDR2 FYNNEI. Between the trimmed V and J ends, which lost 6 bases and 0 bases, there was a span of 21 bases. CDR3 in DNA: TGTGCCAGCAGAACGGACTACCATCCTAAACTCTCCTACGAGCAGTACTTC. Encoded protein: CASRTDYHPKLSYEQYF.

Concerning this clonotype: Since a much larger clone is just one base distant, this may be a read error. J is TRBJ1-1 and V is TRBV30, with D perhaps matching TRBD1 (5 bases). Germline V gene lookup returns CDR1 GTSNPN and CDR2 SVGIG (reference sequence). The CDR3 spans 12 residues. Written as DNA, the CDR3 is TGTGCCTGGACCCGGGGGACCACTGGAGCTTTCTTT. It encodes CAWTRGTTGAFF. The entire variable domain, with the rest obtained from reference TRBV30 and TRBJ1-1, is as follows: SQTIHQWPATLVQPVGSPLSLECTVEGTSNPNLYWYRQAAGRGLQLLFYSVGIGQISSEVPQNLSASRPQDRQFILSSKKLLLSDSGFYLCAWTRGTTGAFFGQGTRLTVV.

This clonotype came up a few times. The chain combines TRBV6-2 or TRBV6-3 with TRBJ2-1; D might be TRBD1 (6 bases). CDR1 is MNHEY, CDR2 SVGEGT, per germline. V dropped 4 bases and J dropped 3 bases, with 16 bases sitting between them. This CDR3 has 16 amino acids. The CDR3 reads CASSSTRGPYYNEQFF. DNA of the CDR3: TGTGCCAGCAGTTCAACCAGGGGTCCCTACTACAATGAGCAGTTCTTC.

V and J are TRBV5-1 and TRBJ2-1; weak D call: TRBD1 (6 bases). Germline-derived CDR1 and CDR2 are SGHRS and YFSETQ. V was shortened by 4 bases and J by 3 bases, with 17 bases between the two germline ends. The CDR3 contains 16 residues. This chain's CDR3 is CASSTVLGGVYNEQFF. The CDR3 DNA follows: TGCGCCAGCAGCACCGTGCTAGGGGGAGTCTACAATGAGCAGTTCTTC.

This clonotype was seen ten or more times. The chain has TRBV4-1 and TRBJ2-3; 10 bases agree with TRBD2. The CDR3 is 17 amino acids. CDR1 MGHRA and CDR2 YSYEKL come from the germline V gene. Unmatched junction bases numbered 11, after V lost 4 bases and J lost 4 bases. The CDR3 region is CASSRGPSGSDADTQYF. CDR3 nucleotides: TGCGCCAGCAGCCGGGGTCCTAGCGGGAGTGACGCAGATACGCAGTATTTT.

This clonotype was observed at least ten times. This chain connects TRBV20-1 to TRBJ2-7; D ambiguous. Germline CDR1 reads DFQATT; CDR2 reads SNEGSKA (reference sequence). The CDR3 totals 12 residues. V lost 3 bases, J lost 0 bases, and 6 bases lay in between. This chain's CDR3 is CSARIVSYEQYF. For the CDR3, the DNA is TGCAGTGCTAGGATAGTCTCCTACGAGCAGTACTTC.

This chain joins TRBV15 and TRBJ1-2; the D gene is possibly TRBD1 (6 bases). This CDR3 contains 15 residues. V shed 3 bases and J shed 7 bases, with 18 bases lying between them. Germline V gene data show CDR1 as LNHNV and CDR2 as YYDKDF (reference sequence). The CDR3 region is CATSSGDSRGIGYTF. The CDR3, as DNA: TGTGCCACCAGCAGCGGGGACTCAAGGGGGATTGGCTACACCTTC.

This clonotype was counted many times. This chain links TRBV2 with TRBJ2-3; a possible D gene is TRBD2 (5 bases). The length of the CDR3 is 16 residues. CDR1 is SNHLY and CDR2 is FYNNEI in the germline V gene. The V end was cut by 0 bases, the J end by 3 bases, with 13 bases between. CDR3 sequence: CASSEALWSGTDTQYF. For the CDR3, the DNA is TGTGCCAGCAGTGAAGCGCTCTGGAGCGGTACAGATACGCAGTATTTT.

This clonotype was counted only a few times. The chain is built from TRBV28 and TRBJ2-2, with D possibly being TRBD2 (6 bases). Germline V gives CDR1 MDHEN, CDR2 SYDVKM. This CDR3 has 16 amino acids. Trimming removed 5 bases at V and 2 bases at J, with 15 bases between. The chain's CDR3 is CASSTTGAPNTGELFF. Written as DNA, the CDR3 is TGTGCCAGCAGTACAACGGGAGCCCCCAACACCGGGGAGCTGTTTTTT. The whole variable domain, remainder taken from reference TRBV28 and TRBJ2-2, is DVKVTQSSRYLVKRTGEKVFLECVQDMDHENMFWYRQDPGLGLRLIYFSYDVKMKEKGDIPEGYSVSREKKERFSLILESASTNQTSMYLCASSTTGAPNTGELFFGEGSRLTVL.

The genes are TRBV6-1 and TRBJ2-1; 11 bases agree with TRBD2. V was pared by 5 bases and J by 0 bases, with 6 bases of the junction left unmatched. The CDR3 totals 17 residues. CDR1 MNHNS and CDR2 SASEGT come from the germline V gene. In nucleotides, the CDR3 is TGTGCCAGCAGTATTTTAGCGGGAGGGAGCTCCTACAATGAGCAGTTCTTC. Encoded protein: CASSILAGGSSYNEQFF.

Only a few counts were recorded for this clonotype. The V and J genes are TRBV9 and TRBJ2-7; 11 nucleotides line up with TRBD2. CDR1 and CDR2 from the germline V gene are SGDLS and YYNGEE. Trimming took 0 bases from V and 5 from J; bases not matched to a gene: 7. CDR3 length: 16 amino acids. The CDR3 sequence: CASSVVTSGSLNEQYF. In DNA form, the CDR3 reads TGTGCCAGCAGCGTAGTTACTAGCGGGAGTCTTAACGAGCAGTACTTC. Full variable domain (remainder filled in from reference TRBV9 and TRBJ2-7): DSGVTQTPKHLITATGQRVTLRCSPRSGDLSVYWYQQSLDQGLQFLIQYYNGEERAKGNILERFSAQQFPDLHSELNLSSLELGDSALYFCASSVVTSGSLNEQYFGPGTRLTVT.

This clonotype was found many times. The rearrangement links TRBV11-2 to TRBJ1-4; D is unresolved. Trimming removed 5 bases from V and 8 bases from J, with 12 bases in between. The CDR3 contains 13 residues. Germline V gene data show CDR1 as SGHAT and CDR2 as FQNNGV. In DNA, the CDR3 is TGTGCCAGCAGCCCCAGAAGGTGGGAAAAACTGTTTTTT. It is translated as CASSPRRWEKLFF.

In this sample, this clonotype turned up many times. The chain has TRBV11-3 and TRBJ2-1, with 7 bases fitting TRBD2. Germline trimming cut 1 base from V and 7 bases from J; bases unmatched to any gene: 10. Germline V gene data show CDR1 as SGHNT and CDR2 as YENEEA. CDR3 length: 16 residues. The CDR3 reads CASSLGVRDYTNEQFF. The CDR3 DNA reads TGTGCCAGCAGCTTAGGGGTCCGGGACTATACGAATGAGCAGTTCTTC.

This clonotype was counted at least ten times. The DNA for the CDR3 is TGCAGTGCTAAGGGCAACCAAGAGACCCAGTACTTC. Translation gives CSAKGNQETQYF. J is TRBJ2-5 and V is TRBV20-1; D ambiguous. CDR1 and CDR2 (germline): DFQATT, SNEGSKA (reference sequence). Trimming cost V 4 bases and J 0 bases, with 6 bases left between them. The CDR3 is 12 amino acids.

This clonotype showed up just a few times. This chain connects TRBV5-6 to TRBJ2-7, with 8 bases fitting TRBD1. The V and J ends lost 4 bases and 5 bases, in that order; junction bases with no gene match: 8. This CDR3 has 14 amino acids. Germline loops: CDR1 SGHDT, CDR2 YYEEEE. The CDR3 DNA reads TGTGCCAGCAGCCTAAAGAACAGGGGGGACGAGCAGTACTTC. It encodes CASSLKNRGDEQYF.

The chain has TRBV25-1 and TRBJ1-6, with TRBD1 matching 8 bases. The CDR3 totals 13 residues. CDR1 and CDR2 (germline): MGHDK, SYGVNS. The junction had 9 bases not matched to a gene; V was cut back by 7 bases and J by 13 bases. The DNA of the CDR3 is TGTGCCAGCATTGGGACAGGCGATCGCCCCCTCCACTTT. It yields the protein CASIGTGDRPLHF.

The sample holds many counts of this clonotype. V and J are TRBV11-3 and TRBJ2-3; 9 bases match TRBD2. This CDR3 region has 16 residues. V lost 4 bases to trimming and J lost 4 bases; unmatched junction nucleotides: 9. Looked up from germline, CDR1 is SGHNT and CDR2 is YENEEA. The CDR3 DNA reads TGTGCCAGCAGCTCTAGGGCGGGAGGGCGCCCAGATACGCAGTATTTT. This codes for CASSSRAGGRPDTQYF.

This clonotype has ten or more counts. V and J are TRBV20-1 and TRBJ2-1; D may match TRBD1 or TRBD2 (5 bases each). Trimming took 0 bases from V and 4 from J, leaving 19 bases between them. CDR1 DFQATT and CDR2 SNEGSKA come from the germline V gene (reference sequence). The CDR3 contains 17 residues. This chain's CDR3 is CSARDQRGRERYNEQFF. CDR3 sequence (DNA): TGCAGTGCTAGAGATCAACGTGGCAGGGAGAGATACAATGAGCAGTTCTTC.

This clonotype came up a few times. This chain uses TRBV18 with TRBJ1-2, with D possibly TRBD1 on 5 matching bases. Looked up from germline, CDR1 is KGHSH and CDR2 is LQKENI. This CDR3 has 15 amino acids. V was clipped by 0 bases and J by 4 bases, with 12 bases between them. The CDR3 loop is CASSPPLQGSYGYTF. The CDR3 coding sequence is TGTGCCAGCTCACCACCCCTCCAGGGAAGCTATGGCTACACCTTC.

This clonotype was counted a few times. This clone may be a read error of a much larger clone one base away. The chain carries TRBV28 and TRBJ1-1, with 7 nucleotides matching TRBD1. The germline CDR1 and CDR2 sequences are MDHEN and SYDVKM. The junction had 10 bases not matched to a gene; V was cut back by 11 bases and J by 1 base. This CDR3 is built from 14 residues. The CDR3 here is CAGRRQGGNTEAFF. The CDR3 DNA is TGTGCCGGCCGGAGGCAGGGGGGGAACACTGAAGCTTTCTTT.